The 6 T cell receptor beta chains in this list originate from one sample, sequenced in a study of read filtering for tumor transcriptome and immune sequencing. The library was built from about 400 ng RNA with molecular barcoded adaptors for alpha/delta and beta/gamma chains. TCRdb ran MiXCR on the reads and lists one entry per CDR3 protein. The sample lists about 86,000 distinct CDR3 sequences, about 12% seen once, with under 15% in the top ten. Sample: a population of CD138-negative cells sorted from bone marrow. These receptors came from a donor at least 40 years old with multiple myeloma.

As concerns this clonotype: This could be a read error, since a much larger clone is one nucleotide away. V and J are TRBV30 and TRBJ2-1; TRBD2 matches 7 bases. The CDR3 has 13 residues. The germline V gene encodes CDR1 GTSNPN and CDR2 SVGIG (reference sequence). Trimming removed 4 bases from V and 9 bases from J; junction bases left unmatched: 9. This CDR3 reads CAWNQRDHTEQFF. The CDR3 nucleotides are TGTGCCTGGAACCAGCGGGATCATACTGAGCAGTTCTTC. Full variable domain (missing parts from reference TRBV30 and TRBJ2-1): SQTIHQWPATLVQPVGSPLSLECTVEGTSNPNLYWYRQAAGRGLQLLFYSVGIGQISSEVPQNLSASRPQDRQFILSSKKLLLSDSGFYLCAWNQRDHTEQFFGPGTRLTVL.

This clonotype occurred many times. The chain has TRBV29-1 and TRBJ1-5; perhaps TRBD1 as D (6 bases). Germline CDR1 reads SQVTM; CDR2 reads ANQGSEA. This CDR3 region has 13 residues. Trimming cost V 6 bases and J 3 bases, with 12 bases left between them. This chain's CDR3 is CSVRTAFNQPQHF. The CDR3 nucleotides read TGCAGCGTGCGGACAGCCTTCAATCAGCCCCAGCATTTT.

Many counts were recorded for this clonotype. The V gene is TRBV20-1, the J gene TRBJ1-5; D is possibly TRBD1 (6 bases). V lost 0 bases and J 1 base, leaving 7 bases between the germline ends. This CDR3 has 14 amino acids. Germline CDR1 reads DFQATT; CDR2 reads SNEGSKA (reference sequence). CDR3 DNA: TGCAGTGCTAGAGAAGGGGGGAGCAATCAGCCCCAGCATTTT. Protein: CSAREGGSNQPQHF.

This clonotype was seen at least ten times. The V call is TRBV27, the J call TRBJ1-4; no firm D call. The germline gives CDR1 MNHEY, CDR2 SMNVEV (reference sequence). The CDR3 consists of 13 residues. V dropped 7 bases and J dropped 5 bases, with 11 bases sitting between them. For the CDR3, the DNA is TGTGCCAGCAAGGAAACCCTCAATGAAAAACTGTTTTTT. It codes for CASKETLNEKLFF.

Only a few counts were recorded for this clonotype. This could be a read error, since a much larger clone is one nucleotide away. The CDR3: CASSPGGGYGQFF. CDR3 in DNA: TGTGCCAGCAGCCCTGGGGGGGGGTATGGGCAGTTCTTC. This chain connects TRBV7-3 to TRBJ2-1; TRBD2 matches 7 bases. This CDR3 spans 13 amino acids. Germline V gene data show CDR1 as SGHTA and CDR2 as FQGTGA. Unmatched junction bases numbered 10, after V lost 5 bases and J lost 12 bases.

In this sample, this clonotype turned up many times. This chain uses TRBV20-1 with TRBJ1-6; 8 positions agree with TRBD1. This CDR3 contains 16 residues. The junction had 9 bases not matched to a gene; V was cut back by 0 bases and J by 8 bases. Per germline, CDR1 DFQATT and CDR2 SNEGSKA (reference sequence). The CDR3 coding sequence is TGCAGTGCTAGAGATAGAATTTCAGGGGGCGATTCACCCCTCCACTTT. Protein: CSARDRISGGDSPLHF.